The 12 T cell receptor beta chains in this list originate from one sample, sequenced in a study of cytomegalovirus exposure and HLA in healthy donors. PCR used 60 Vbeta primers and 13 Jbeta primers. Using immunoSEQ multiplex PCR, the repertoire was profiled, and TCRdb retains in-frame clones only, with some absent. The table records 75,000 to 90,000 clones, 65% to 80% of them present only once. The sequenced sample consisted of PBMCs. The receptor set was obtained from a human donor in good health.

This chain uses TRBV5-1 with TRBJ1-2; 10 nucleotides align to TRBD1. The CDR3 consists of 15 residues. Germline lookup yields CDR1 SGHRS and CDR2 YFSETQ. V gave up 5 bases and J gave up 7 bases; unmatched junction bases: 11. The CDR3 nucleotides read TGCGCCAGCAGGGATTCCGGGACAGGGGCCGTTGGCTACACCTTC. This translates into CASRDSGTGAVGYTF. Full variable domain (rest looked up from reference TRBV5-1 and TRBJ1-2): KAGVTQTPRYLIKTRGQQVTLSCSPISGHRSVSWYQQTPGQGLQFLFEYFSETQRNKGNFPGRFSGRQFSNSRSEMNVSTLELGDSALYLCASRDSGTGAVGYTFGSGTRLTVV.

The CDR3 DNA reads as TGCGCCAGCAGCTTGGAGGCTAGCGGGGCCACCTCCGAGACCCAGTACTTC. It yields the protein CASSLEASGATSETQYF. The chain joins TRBV5-1 to TRBJ2-5, with 9 bases aligning to TRBD2. CDR3 length equals 17 residues. V shed 0 bases, J shed 5 bases, and the junction held 11 bases outside the gene matches. Germline V lookup: CDR1 SGHRS, CDR2 YFSETQ.

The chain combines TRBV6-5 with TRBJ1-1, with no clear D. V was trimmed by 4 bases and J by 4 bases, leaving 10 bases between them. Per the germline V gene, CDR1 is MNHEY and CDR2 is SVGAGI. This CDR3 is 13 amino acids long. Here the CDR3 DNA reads TGTGCCAGCAGTTCGGGGTTTGTCACTGAAGCTTTCTTT. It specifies CASSSGFVTEAFF.

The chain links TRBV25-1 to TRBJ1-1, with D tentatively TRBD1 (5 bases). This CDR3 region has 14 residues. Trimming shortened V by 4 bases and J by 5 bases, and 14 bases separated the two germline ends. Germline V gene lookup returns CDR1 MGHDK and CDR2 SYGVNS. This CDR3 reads CASSVAGRGTEAFF. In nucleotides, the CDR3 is TGTGCCAGCAGTGTAGCAGGGCGGGGGACTGAAGCTTTCTTT. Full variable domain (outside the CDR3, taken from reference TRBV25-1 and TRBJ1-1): EADIYQTPRYLVIGTGKKITLECSQTMGHDKMYWYQQDPGMELHLIHYSYGVNSTEKGDLSSESTVSRIRTEHFPLTLESARPSHTSQYLCASSVAGRGTEAFFGQGTRLTVV.

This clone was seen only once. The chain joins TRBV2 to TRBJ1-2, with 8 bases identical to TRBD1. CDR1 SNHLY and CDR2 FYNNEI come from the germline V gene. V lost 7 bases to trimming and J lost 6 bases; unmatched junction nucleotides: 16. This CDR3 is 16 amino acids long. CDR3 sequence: CASMGYGTGVPDGYTF. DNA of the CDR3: TGTGCCAGCATGGGGTATGGGACAGGTGTGCCGGATGGCTACACCTTC.

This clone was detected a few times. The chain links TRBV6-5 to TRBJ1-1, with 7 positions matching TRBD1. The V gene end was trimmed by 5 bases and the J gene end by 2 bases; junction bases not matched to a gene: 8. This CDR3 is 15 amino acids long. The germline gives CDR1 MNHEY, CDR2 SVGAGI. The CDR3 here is CASSTYRGRNTEAFF. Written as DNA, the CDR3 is TGTGCCAGCAGTACTTACAGGGGACGCAACACTGAAGCTTTCTTT.

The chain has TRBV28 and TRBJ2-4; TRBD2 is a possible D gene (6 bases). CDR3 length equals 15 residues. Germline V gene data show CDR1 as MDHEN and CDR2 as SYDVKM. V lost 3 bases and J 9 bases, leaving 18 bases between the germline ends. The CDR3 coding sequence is TGTGCCAGCAGTTTGGTGGCGACCGGGAGCGGCATTCAGTACTTC. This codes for CASSLVATGSGIQYF.

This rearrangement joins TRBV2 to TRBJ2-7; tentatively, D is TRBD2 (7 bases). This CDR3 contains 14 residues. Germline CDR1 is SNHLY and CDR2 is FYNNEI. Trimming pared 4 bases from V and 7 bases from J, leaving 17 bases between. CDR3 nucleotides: TGTGCCAGCAGTGTAGGGGGGGCCGGGGCTGAGCAGTACTTC. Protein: CASSVGGAGAEQYF.

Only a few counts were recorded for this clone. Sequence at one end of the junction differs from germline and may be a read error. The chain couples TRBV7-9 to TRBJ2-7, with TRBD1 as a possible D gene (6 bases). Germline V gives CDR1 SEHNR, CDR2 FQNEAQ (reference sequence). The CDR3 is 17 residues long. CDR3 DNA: TGTTCCAGCAGCTTATGGATAACCGGGACACAAGATTACGAGCAGTACTTC. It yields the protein CSSSLWITGTQDYEQYF.

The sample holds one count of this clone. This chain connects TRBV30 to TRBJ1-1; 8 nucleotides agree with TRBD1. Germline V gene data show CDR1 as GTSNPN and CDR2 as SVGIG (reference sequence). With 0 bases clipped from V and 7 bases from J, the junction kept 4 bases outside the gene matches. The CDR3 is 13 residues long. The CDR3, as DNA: TGTGCCTGGAGTGTAGGGACAGGTTTTGAAGCTTTCTTT. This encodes CAWSVGTGFEAFF.

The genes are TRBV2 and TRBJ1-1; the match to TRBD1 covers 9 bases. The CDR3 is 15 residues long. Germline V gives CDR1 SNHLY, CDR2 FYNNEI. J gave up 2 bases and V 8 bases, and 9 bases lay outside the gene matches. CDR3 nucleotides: TGTGCCAGCCGGGGACAGGGAAGTTCAAACACTGAAGCTTTCTTT. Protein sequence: CASRGQGSSNTEAFF.

The CDR3 sequence is CASSRDRGFQPQHF. CDR3 coding DNA: TGTGCCAGCAGCAGGGACAGGGGGTTTCAGCCCCAGCATTTT. The gene calls are TRBV6-1 and TRBJ1-5; 11 bases are a match to TRBD1. Per the germline V gene, CDR1 is MNHNS and CDR2 is SASEGT. J lost 6 bases, V lost 6 bases, and 4 bases had no gene match. The CDR3 is 14 amino acids.